Listed below are T cell receptor beta chains from one sample, sequenced in a study of cytomegalovirus exposure and HLA in healthy donors. The data were produced by immunoSEQ multiplex PCR, yet TCRdb's version contains in-frame clones alone and is incomplete. The sample yields 100,000 or so clones, about four fifths seen once. Material for sequencing was PBMCs. The origin of the receptors is a woman aged 35 to 49 in good health and CMV-seronegative. The CDR3 runs from the conserved cysteine through the conserved F or W. The order of the fields is D gene, J gene, clone size, V gene, CDR3 DNA, CDR3 protein. D genes are given only for firm matches. Some rows mark clone size as missing; the rest say once, few, many or name a class of expanded clone.

>-|TRBJ2-5|once|TRBV27
TGTGCCAGCAGTTTATCTCTACAGGGCTGGGAGACCCAGTACTTC
CASSLSLQGWETQYF
>-|TRBJ2-5|few|TRBV5-1
TGCGCCAGCAGCTTGGACAGGTCAGGGACTGAAGAGACCCAGTACTTC
CASSLDRSGTEETQYF
>-|TRBJ1-1|-|TRBV13
TGTGCCAGCAGCTCGCCCGGGGGGTTGGTGAGCACTGAAGCTTTCTTT
CASSSPGGLVSTEAFF
>-|TRBJ2-1|-|TRBV15
TGTGCCACCAGCAGACCTGGAAGCGATGAGCAGTTCTTC
CATSRPGSDEQFF
>-|TRBJ2-7|-|TRBV9
TGTGCCAGCAGCGTAGTGGGCATCGGTTCCTTCGACGAGCAGTACTTC
CASSVVGIGSFDEQYF
>-|TRBJ2-3|-|TRBV9
TGTGCCAGCAGCTCACTTTTCGATACGCAGTATTTT
CASSSLFDTQYF
>TRBD1|TRBJ2-3|-|TRBV9
TGTGCCAGCAGGGCCGGGACAGGAGACCCGGGCGATACGCAGTATTTT
CASRAGTGDPGDTQYF
>-|TRBJ2-1|-|TRBV6-5
TGTGCCAGCAGTTATTCGGACATTTACAATGAGCAGTTCTTC
CASSYSDIYNEQFF
>-|TRBJ2-7|-|TRBV7-9
TGTGCCGCCACAGGGTCCTCCTACGAGCAGTACTTC
CAATGSSYEQYF
>-|TRBJ1-2|-|TRBV7-9
TGTGCCAGCAGCTTATGGGTCGTGGGCAGGGGCGGCGATGGCTACACCTTC
CASSLWVVGRGGDGYTF
>-|TRBJ1-6|-|TRBV7-3
TGTGCCAGCAGCTTACACAGGGATAATTCACCCCTCCACTTT
CASSLHRDNSPLHF
>-|TRBJ1-2|-|TRBV7-9
TGTGCCAGCAGCTTAACCGCGTCTTCACTTGGCTACACCTTC
CASSLTASSLGYTF
>-|TRBJ2-5|-|TRBV7-2
TGTGCCAGCAGCTTAGGGGGGCGCGAGACCCAGTACTTC
CASSLGGRETQYF
>-|TRBJ1-5|-|TRBV28
TGTGCCAGCACACCTATAGTCCCAGGGGCCGGCAATCAGCCCCAGCATTTT
CASTPIVPGAGNQPQHF
>-|TRBJ2-7|-|TRBV4-1
TGCGCCAGCAGCCAATCCTTGAAAGGTGCGGCCAATGGCTACGAGCAGTACTTC
CASSQSLKGAANGYEQYF